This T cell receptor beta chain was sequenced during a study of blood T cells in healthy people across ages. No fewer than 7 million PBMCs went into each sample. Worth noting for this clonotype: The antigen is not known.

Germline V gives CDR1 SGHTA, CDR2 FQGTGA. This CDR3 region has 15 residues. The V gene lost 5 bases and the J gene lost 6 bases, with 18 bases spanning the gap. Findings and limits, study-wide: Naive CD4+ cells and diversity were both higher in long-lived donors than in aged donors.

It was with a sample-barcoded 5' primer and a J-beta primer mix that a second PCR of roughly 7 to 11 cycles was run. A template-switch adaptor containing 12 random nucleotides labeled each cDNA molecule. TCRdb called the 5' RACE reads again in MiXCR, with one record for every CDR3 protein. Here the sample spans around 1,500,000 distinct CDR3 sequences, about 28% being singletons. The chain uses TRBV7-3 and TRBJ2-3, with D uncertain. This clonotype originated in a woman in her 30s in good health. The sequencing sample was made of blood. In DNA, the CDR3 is TGTGCCAGCAGCCCTCTTCAGACACGGCCGGATACGCAGTATTTT. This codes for CASSPLQTRPDTQYF. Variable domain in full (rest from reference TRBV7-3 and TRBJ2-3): GAGVSQTPSNKVTEKGKYVELRCDPISGHTALYWYRQSLGQGPEFLIYFQGTGAADDSGLPNDRFFAVRPEGSVSTLKIQRTERGDSAVYLCASSPLQTRPDTQYFGPGTRLTVL.